This is a list of T cell receptor beta chains from one sample in a study of blood T cell repertoires in COVID-19. Using immunoSEQ multiplex PCR, the repertoire was profiled, and TCRdb retains in-frame clones only, with some absent. The sample holds around 110,000 clones, approximately 78% seen once. Sequencing was performed on peripheral blood. All receptors come from a man in his sixties or seventies with acute or convalescent COVID-19. Each CDR3 is given with its conserved first and last residue. D genes are given only for firm matches. The size field is filled for only some rows; it gives once, few, many or a size class.

d_call j_call cdr3_length clone_size v_call cdr3_aa cdr3_nt
NA TRBJ1-6 19 once TRBV19 CASIGLTIDMSRVNSPLHF TGTGCCAGTATAGGACTTACGATAGATATGTCCCGTGTCAATTCACCCCTCCACTTT
NA TRBJ2-3 15 NA TRBV5-1 CASRDSVFVTDTQYF TGCGCCAGCAGAGATAGCGTGTTCGTCACAGATACGCAGTATTTT
TRBD1 TRBJ1-2 13 NA TRBV18 CASSPGTDYGYTF TGTGCCAGCTCACCCGGGACAGACTATGGCTACACCTTC
NA TRBJ2-2 15 NA TRBV18 CASSPRDSNTGELFF TGTGCCAGCTCACCAAGGGACTCCAACACCGGGGAGCTGTTTTTT
NA TRBJ2-2 16 NA TRBV5-1 CASSYYSGMNTGELFF TGCGCCAGCAGCTATTACAGCGGAATGAACACCGGGGAGCTATTTTTT
TRBD1 TRBJ1-4 16 NA TRBV5-4 CASSERDRGGNEKLFF TGTGCCAGCAGCGAAAGAGACAGGGGGGGTAATGAAAAACTGTTTTTT
TRBD1 TRBJ1-4 16 NA TRBV7-9 CASSPGQGATNEKLFF TGTGCCAGCAGCCCGGGACAGGGTGCAACTAATGAAAAACTGTTTTTT
NA TRBJ2-7 13 NA TRBV12-3/TRBV12-4 CASRGAFVYEQYF TGTGCCAGCAGGGGGGCCTTCGTATACGAGCAGTACTTC
NA TRBJ2-7 14 NA TRBV5-1 CASSLTGRDYEQYF TGCGCCAGCAGCTTGACGGGCAGGGACTACGAGCAGTACTTC
NA TRBJ2-2 16 NA TRBV7-6 CASSLGVRMGTGELFF TGTGCCAGCAGCTTAGGGGTCAGGATGGGCACCGGGGAGCTGTTTTTT
TRBD1 TRBJ2-1 15 NA TRBV6-5 CASSSDGQGIREQFF TGTGCCAGCAGCTCCGACGGACAGGGCATTCGGGAGCAGTTCTTC
NA TRBJ1-4 15 few TRBV7-8 CASSQLQGINEKLFF TGTGCCAGCAGCCAACTACAGGGCATTAATGAAAAACTGTTTTTT
NA TRBJ2-1 17 NA TRBV7-8 CASSLGLVRGDDNEQFF TGTGCCAGCAGCTTAGGGCTAGTTCGAGGTGACGACAATGAGCAGTTCTTC
NA TRBJ1-3 15 NA TRBV6-5 CASEGRRGSGNTIYF TGTGCCAGCGAGGGCCGTCGAGGCTCTGGAAACACCATATATTTT
TRBD1 TRBJ1-4 16 NA TRBV5-4 CASSSGTGGAGEKLFF TGTGCCAGCAGCTCCGGGACAGGGGGCGCGGGGGAAAAACTGTTTTTT
NA TRBJ1-1 12 NA TRBV2 CASSQSWDSAFF TGTGCCAGCAGCCAATCGTGGGACTCGGCTTTCTTT
NA TRBJ2-1 14 NA TRBV5-1 CASSSGIPNNEQFF TGCGCCAGCAGCTCCGGGATCCCGAACAATGAGCAGTTCTTC
NA TRBJ2-2 16 NA TRBV5-1 CASSLARGRVAGELFF TGCGCCAGCAGCTTGGCCCGTGGCAGGGTCGCCGGGGAGCTGTTTTTT
TRBD1 TRBJ2-3 15 NA TRBV2 CASSVQGGVSDTQYF TGTGCCAGCAGTGTCCAAGGGGGCGTATCAGATACGCAGTATTTT
TRBD1 TRBJ1-5 14 NA TRBV5-6 CASSLNRGVQPQHF TGTGCCAGCAGCCTAAACAGGGGGGTTCAGCCCCAGCATTTT
NA TRBJ1-5 14 NA TRBV19 CASSIEGLYQPQHF TGTGCCAGTAGTATAGAGGGCTTATATCAGCCCCAGCATTTT
TRBD1 TRBJ1-5 16 NA TRBV19 CASSQVTGNSNQPQHF TGTGCCAGTAGCCAGGTGACAGGGAATAGCAATCAGCCCCAGCATTTT
NA TRBJ1-1 11 NA TRBV19 CASARATEAFF TGTGCCAGTGCCAGGGCCACTGAAGCTTTCTTT
TRBD1 TRBJ1-1 13 NA TRBV29-1 CSGGTAQNTEAFF TGCAGCGGAGGGACAGCCCAGAACACTGAAGCTTTCTTT
NA TRBJ2-7 13 NA TRBV11-2 CASIIGLNGQQYF TGTGCCAGTATTATTGGACTCAATGGGCAGCAGTACTTC
NA TRBJ2-7 14 NA TRBV29-1 CSVEGDASSYEQYF TGCAGCGTTGAGGGAGATGCGAGCTCCTACGAGCAGTACTTC
NA TRBJ1-5 15 NA TRBV5-1 CASSLQGRLGQPQHF TGCGCCAGCAGCTTACAGGGTAGGCTGGGTCAGCCCCAGCATTTT
TRBD1 TRBJ1-4 14 NA TRBV29-1 CSASTGTGNEKLFF TGCAGCGCGTCTACCGGGACAGGGAATGAAAAACTGTTTTTT
NA TRBJ1-2 13 NA TRBV30 CAWSGEGRGGYTF TGTGCCTGGAGTGGGGAGGGACGTGGAGGCTACACCTTC
NA TRBJ1-1 13 NA TRBV11-3 CASSLVRGSEAFF TGTGCCAGCAGCTTAGTCAGGGGCTCTGAAGCTTTCTTT
NA TRBJ2-7 15 NA TRBV5-6 CASSQGRGWTYEQYF TGTGCCAGCAGTCAGGGCCGCGGTTGGACCTACGAGCAGTACTTC